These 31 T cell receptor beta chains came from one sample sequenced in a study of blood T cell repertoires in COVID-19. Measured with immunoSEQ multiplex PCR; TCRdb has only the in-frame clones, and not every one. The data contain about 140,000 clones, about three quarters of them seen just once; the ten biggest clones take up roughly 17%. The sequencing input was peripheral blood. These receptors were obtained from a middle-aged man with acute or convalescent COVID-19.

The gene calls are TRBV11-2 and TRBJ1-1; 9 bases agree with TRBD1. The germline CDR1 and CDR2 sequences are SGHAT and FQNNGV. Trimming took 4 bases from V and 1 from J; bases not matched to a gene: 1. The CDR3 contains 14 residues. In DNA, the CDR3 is TGTGCCAGCAGCTGGGGACAGGGGAACACTGAAGCTTTCTTT. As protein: CASSWGQGNTEAFF.

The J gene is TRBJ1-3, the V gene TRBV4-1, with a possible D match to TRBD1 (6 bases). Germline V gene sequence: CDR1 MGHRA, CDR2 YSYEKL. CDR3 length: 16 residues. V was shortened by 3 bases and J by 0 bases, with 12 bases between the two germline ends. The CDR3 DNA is TGCGCCAGCAGCCAGGGGCAGGGGAGCTCTGGAAACACCATATATTTT. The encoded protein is CASSQGQGSSGNTIYF.

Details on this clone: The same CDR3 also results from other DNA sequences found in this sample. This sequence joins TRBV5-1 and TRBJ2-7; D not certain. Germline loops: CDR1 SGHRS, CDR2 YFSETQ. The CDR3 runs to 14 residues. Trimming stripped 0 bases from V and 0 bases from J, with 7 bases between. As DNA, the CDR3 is TGCGCCAGCAGCTTGGATGTCTCCTCCTACGAGCAGTACGTC. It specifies CASSLDVSSYEQYV.

The chain's CDR3 is CATSRGSTDTQYF. The CDR3 nucleotides read TGTGCCACCAGCAGGGGCTCCACAGATACGCAGTATTTT. The gene calls are TRBV24-1 and TRBJ2-3, with D perhaps matching TRBD1 (6 bases). Germline loops: CDR1 KGHDR, CDR2 SFDVKD. The V end was cut by 7 bases, the J end by 2 bases, with 9 bases between. There are 13 residues in the CDR3.

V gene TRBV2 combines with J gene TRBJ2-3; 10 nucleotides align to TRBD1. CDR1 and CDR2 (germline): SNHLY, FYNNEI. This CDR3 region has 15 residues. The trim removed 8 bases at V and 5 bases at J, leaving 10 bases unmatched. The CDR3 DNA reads TGTGCCAGCGGGGCCCGGACAGGGGGGATAGATACGCAGTATTTT. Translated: CASGARTGGIDTQYF.

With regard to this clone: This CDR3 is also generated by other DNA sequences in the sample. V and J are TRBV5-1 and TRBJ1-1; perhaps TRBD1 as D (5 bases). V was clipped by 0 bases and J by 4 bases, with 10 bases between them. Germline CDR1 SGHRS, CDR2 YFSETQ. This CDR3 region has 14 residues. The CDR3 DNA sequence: TGCGCCAGCAGCTTGGTGGGGGGTGGCACTGAAGCTTTCTTT. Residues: CASSLVGGGTEAFF.

The CDR3 DNA reads as TGTGCCAGCAGTCCTGGGGGGGACAGGGGTCTCAATGAGCAGTTCTTC. Encoded protein: CASSPGGDRGLNEQFF. This chain connects TRBV5-4 to TRBJ2-1, with 10 bases fitting TRBD1. CDR1 SGHNT and CDR2 YYREEE come from the germline V gene (reference sequence). The CDR3 length is 16 residues. The junction had 11 bases not matched to a gene; V was cut back by 5 bases and J by 6 bases.

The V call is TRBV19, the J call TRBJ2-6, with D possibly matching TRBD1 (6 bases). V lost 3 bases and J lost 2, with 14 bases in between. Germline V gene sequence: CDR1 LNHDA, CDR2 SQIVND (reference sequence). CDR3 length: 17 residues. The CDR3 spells CASSMATGAAGANVLTF. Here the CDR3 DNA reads TGTGCCAGTAGTATGGCGACAGGCGCAGCTGGGGCCAACGTCCTGACTTTC.

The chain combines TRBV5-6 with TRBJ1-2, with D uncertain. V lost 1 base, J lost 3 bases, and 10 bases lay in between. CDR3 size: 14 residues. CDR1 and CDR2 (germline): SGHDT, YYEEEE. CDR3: CASSLSGFYYGYTF. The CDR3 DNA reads TGTGCCAGCAGCTTGTCAGGCTTCTACTATGGCTACACCTTC.

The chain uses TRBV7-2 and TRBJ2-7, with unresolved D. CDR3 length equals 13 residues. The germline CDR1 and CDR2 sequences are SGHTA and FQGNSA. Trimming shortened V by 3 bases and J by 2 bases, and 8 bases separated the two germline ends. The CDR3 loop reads CASSFGSAYEQYF. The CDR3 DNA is TGTGCCAGCAGCTTCGGGTCGGCCTACGAGCAGTACTTC.

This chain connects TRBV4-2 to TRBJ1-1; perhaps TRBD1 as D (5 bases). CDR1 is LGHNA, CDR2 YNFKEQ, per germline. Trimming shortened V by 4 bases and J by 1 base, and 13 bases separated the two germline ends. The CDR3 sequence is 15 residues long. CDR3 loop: CASSLRWGQNTEAFF. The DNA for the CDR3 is TGTGCCAGCAGCCTCCGTTGGGGCCAGAACACTGAAGCTTTCTTT.

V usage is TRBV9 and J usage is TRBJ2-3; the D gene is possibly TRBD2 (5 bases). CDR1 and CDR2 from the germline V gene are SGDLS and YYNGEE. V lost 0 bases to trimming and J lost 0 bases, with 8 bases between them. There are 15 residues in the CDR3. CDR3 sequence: CASSVAGSSTDTQYF. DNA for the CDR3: TGTGCCAGCAGCGTAGCGGGGAGTAGCACAGATACGCAGTATTTT.

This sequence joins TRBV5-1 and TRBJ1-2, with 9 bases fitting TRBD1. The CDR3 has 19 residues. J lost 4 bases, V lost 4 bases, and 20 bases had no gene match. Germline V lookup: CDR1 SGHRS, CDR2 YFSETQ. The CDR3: CASSHDLGTGPSYLYGYTF. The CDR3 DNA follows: TGCGCCAGCAGCCACGACCTAGGGACAGGGCCCTCCTACCTCTATGGCTACACCTTC.

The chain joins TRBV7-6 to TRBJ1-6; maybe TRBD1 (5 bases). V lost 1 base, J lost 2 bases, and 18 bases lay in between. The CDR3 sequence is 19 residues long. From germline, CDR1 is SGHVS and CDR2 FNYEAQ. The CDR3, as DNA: TGTGCCAGCAGCTTAGTCAGGGTTCTTGGGATGACCTATAATTCACCCCTCCACTTT. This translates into CASSLVRVLGMTYNSPLHF.

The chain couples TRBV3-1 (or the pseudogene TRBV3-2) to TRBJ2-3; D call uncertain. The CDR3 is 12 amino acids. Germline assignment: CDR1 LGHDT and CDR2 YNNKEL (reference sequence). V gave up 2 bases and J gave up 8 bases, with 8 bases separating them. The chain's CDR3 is CASSQSPGTQYF. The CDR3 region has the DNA TGTGCCAGCAGCCAATCCCCAGGTACGCAGTATTTT.

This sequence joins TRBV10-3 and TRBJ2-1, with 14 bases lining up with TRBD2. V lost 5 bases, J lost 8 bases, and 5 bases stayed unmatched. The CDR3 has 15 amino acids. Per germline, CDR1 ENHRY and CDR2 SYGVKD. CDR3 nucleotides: TGTGCCATCAGTCCGACTAGCGGGGGGGAGCATGAGCAGTTCTTC. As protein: CAISPTSGGEHEQFF.

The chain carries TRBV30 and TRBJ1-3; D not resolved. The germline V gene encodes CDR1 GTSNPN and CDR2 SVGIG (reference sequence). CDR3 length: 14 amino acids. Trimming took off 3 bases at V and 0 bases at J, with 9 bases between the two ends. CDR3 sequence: CAWSAMSSGNTIYF. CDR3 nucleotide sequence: TGTGCCTGGAGCGCCATGAGCTCTGGAAACACCATATATTTT.

This chain's CDR3 is CASSERGSYGYTF. The CDR3 DNA is TGTGCCAGCAGTGAACGAGGCAGCTATGGCTACACCTTC. The rearrangement uses TRBV6-1 and TRBJ1-2; D ambiguous. The germline V and J ends were trimmed by 2 bases and 4 bases, with 8 bases remaining between them. The CDR3 is 13 amino acids. The germline V gene has CDR1 MNHNS and CDR2 SASEGT.

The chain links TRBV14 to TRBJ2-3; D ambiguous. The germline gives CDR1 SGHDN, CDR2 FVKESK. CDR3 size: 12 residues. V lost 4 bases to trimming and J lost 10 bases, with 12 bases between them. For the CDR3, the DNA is TGTGCCAGCAGCCGCTACTTCGCTTCGCAGTATTTT. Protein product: CASSRYFASQYF.

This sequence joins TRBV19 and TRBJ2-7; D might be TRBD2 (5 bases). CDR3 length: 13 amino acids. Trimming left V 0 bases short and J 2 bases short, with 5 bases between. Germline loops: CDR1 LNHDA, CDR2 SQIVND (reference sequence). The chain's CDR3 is CASSIDGTYEQYF. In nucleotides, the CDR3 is TGTGCCAGTAGTATAGACGGGACCTACGAGCAGTACTTC.

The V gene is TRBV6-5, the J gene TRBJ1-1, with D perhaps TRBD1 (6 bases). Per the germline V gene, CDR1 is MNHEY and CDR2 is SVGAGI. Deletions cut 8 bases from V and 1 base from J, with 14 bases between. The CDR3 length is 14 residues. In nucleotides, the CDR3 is TGTGCCAGCGGCAACAGGGTGACGAACACTGAAGCTTTCTTT. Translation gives CASGNRVTNTEAFF.

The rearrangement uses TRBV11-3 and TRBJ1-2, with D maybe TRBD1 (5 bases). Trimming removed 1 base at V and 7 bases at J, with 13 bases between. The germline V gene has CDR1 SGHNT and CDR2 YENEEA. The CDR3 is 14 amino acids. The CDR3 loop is CASSLARGLGGYTF. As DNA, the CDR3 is TGTGCCAGCAGCTTAGCAAGGGGTCTCGGTGGCTACACCTTC.

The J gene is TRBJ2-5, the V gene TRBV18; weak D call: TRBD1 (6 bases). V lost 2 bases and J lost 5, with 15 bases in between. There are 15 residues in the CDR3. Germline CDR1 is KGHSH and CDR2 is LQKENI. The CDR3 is CASSPRAGAEETQYF. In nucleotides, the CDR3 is TGTGCCAGCTCACCAAGGGCAGGGGCGGAGGAGACCCAGTACTTC.

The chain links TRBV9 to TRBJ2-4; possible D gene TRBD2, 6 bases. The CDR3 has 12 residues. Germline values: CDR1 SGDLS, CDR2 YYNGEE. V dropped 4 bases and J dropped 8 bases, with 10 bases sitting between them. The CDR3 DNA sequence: TGTGCCAGCAGCCCAGGAGGGGACATTCAGTACTTC. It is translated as CASSPGGDIQYF.

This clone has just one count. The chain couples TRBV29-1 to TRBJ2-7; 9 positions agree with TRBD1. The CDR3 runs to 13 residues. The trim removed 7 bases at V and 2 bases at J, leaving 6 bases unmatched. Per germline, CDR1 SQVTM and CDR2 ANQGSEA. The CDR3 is CSGRDRDTYEQYF. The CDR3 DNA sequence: TGCAGCGGACGGGACAGGGATACCTACGAGCAGTACTTC.

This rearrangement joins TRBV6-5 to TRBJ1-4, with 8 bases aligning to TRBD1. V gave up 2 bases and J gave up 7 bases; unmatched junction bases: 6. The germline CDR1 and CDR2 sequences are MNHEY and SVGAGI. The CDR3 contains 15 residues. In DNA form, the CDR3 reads TGTGCCAGCAGTTACCTCAGGGGGCAGTCTGAAAAACTGTTTTTT. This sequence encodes CASSYLRGQSEKLFF.

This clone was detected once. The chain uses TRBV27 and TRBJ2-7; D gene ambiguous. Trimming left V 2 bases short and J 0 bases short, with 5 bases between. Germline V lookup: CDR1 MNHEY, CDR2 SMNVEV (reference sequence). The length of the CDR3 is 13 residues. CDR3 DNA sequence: TGTGCCAGCAGTTTACTGAGCTCCTACGAGCAGTACGTC. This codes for CASSLLSSYEQYV.

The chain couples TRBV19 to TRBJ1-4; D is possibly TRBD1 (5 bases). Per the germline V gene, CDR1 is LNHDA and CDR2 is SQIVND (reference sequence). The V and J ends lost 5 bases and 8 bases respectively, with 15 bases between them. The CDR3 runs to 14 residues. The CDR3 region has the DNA TGTGCCAGTAGTCAAAGGCAGGGCATGGAAAAACTGTTTTTT. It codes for CASSQRQGMEKLFF.

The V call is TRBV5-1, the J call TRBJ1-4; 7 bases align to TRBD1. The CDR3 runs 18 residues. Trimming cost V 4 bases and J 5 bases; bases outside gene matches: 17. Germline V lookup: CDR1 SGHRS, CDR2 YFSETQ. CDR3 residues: CASSVTEMMGQINEKLFF. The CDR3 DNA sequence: TGCGCCAGCAGCGTTACGGAGATGATGGGACAGATAAATGAAAAACTGTTTTTT.

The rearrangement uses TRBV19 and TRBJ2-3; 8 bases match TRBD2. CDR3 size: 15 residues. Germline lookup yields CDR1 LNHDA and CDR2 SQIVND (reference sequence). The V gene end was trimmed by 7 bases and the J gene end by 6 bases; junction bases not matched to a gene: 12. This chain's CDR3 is CASTNLGGAGDTQYF. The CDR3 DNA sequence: TGTGCCAGTACCAATCTCGGGGGGGCAGGGGATACGCAGTATTTT.

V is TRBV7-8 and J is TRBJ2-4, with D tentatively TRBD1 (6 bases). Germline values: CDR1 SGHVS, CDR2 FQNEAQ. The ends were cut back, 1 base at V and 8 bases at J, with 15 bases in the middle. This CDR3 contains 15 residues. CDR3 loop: CASSLGVAGVDIQYF. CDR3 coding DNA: TGTGCCAGCAGCTTAGGTGTCGCAGGGGTGGACATTCAGTACTTC.